The 22 T cell receptor beta chains listed next were all sequenced from one sample in a study of shared clonotypes between healthy human individuals. Repertoires were generated with immunoSEQ multiplex PCR, while TCRdb's copy carries only in-frame clones and drops some. This sample has about 520,000 clones, with about 84% found just once. Sequences were obtained from PBMCs. Receptors were obtained from a woman aged 40 to 50 in good health. Some clones in this sample may be carry-over from other donors' samples.

The chain couples TRBV2 to TRBJ2-3; 8 bases map to TRBD1. Germline trimming cut 6 bases from V and 0 bases from J; bases unmatched to any gene: 5. CDR1 and CDR2 from the germline V gene are SNHLY and FYNNEI. The CDR3 is made up of 15 amino acids. CDR3 protein: CASREDRASTDTQYF. The DNA for the CDR3 is TGTGCCAGCAGAGAGGACAGGGCTAGCACAGATACGCAGTATTTT.

The rearrangement uses TRBV9 and TRBJ2-1; no clear D gene. The germline gives CDR1 SGDLS, CDR2 YYNGEE. The V and J ends lost 0 bases and 0 bases respectively, with 7 bases between them. The CDR3 runs to 15 residues. In nucleotides, the CDR3 is TGTGCCAGCAGCGTAGCTGTCCGCTCCTACAATGAGCAGTTCTTC. Translated: CASSVAVRSYNEQFF.

This CDR3 is CASSLDGTGVTEAFF. CDR3 nucleotides: TGTGCCAGCAGTTTAGATGGGACAGGGGTAACTGAAGCTTTCTTT. The chain uses TRBV28 and TRBJ1-1, with 10 bases aligning to TRBD1. Germline CDR1 reads MDHEN; CDR2 reads SYDVKM. Trimming at V came to 2 bases and at J to 5 bases, leaving 5 bases not matched to a gene. The CDR3 has 15 residues.

The CDR3 sequence is CASSQSGRSYEQYF. The CDR3 region has the DNA TGTGCCAGCTCACAATCCGGACGCTCCTACGAGCAGTACTTC. The chain has TRBV18 and TRBJ2-7; D is uncertain. Germline V CDR1 and CDR2: KGHSH, LQKENI. Trimming took 4 bases from V and 0 from J, leaving 10 bases between them. This CDR3 is 14 amino acids long.

CDR3 loop: CASSEGAREQFF. In nucleotides, the CDR3 is TGCGCCAGCAGTGAGGGAGCTCGGGAGCAGTTCTTC. V usage is TRBV10-1 and J usage is TRBJ2-1; D uncertain. The CDR3 loop spans 12 amino acids. The V gene lost 2 bases and the J gene lost 10 bases, with 9 bases spanning the gap. The V gene's germline CDR1 is WNHNN and CDR2 SYGVQD (reference sequence).

The V call is TRBV5-4, the J call TRBJ2-1, with 12 nucleotides matching TRBD2. The CDR3 runs 16 residues. V shed 5 bases and J 2 bases; nucleotides not matched to a gene: 5. Looked up from germline, CDR1 is SGHNT and CDR2 is YYREEE (reference sequence). CDR3 sequence: CASSHRLAGAYNEQFF. The CDR3 coding sequence is TGTGCCAGCAGTCATAGACTAGCGGGAGCCTACAATGAGCAGTTCTTC.

With regard to this clone: This likely stems from a read error, as it lies one base from a far larger clone. Additional DNA sequences in this sample encode the identical CDR3. The chain joins TRBV6-4 to TRBJ1-5; the match to TRBD1 covers 8 bases. The CDR3 consists of 14 residues. CDR1 and CDR2 (germline): MRHNA, SNTAGT. The CDR3 here is CASSSSGGEQPQHF. For the CDR3, the DNA is TGTGCCAGCAGCTCCTCAGGGGGCGAACAGCCCCAGCACTTT.

On this clone: This likely came from a read error, as a far larger clone is one base away. V is TRBV28 and J is TRBJ1-2; D is uncertain. The CDR3 totals 12 residues. The germline V gene encodes CDR1 MDHEN and CDR2 SYDVKM. Between the trimmed V and J ends, which lost 2 bases and 9 bases, there was a span of 10 bases. CDR3 sequence: CASSLLGYSYTF. The CDR3 region has the DNA TGTGCCAGCAGTTTACTCGGGTATAGCTACACCTTC.

This clone came up once. V is TRBV28 and J is TRBJ2-1, with TRBD2 as a possible D gene (5 bases). There are 16 residues in the CDR3. The V and J ends lost 2 bases and 0 bases respectively, with 11 bases between them. Per the germline V gene, CDR1 is MDHEN and CDR2 is SYDVKM. CDR3 protein: CASSLPAVFSYNEQFF. In DNA, the CDR3 is TGTGCCAGCAGTTTACCAGCGGTATTCTCCTACAATGAGCAGTTCTTC.

Concerning this clone: Only one base separates this from a far larger clonotype, so it likely reflects a read error. The J gene is TRBJ1-2, the V gene TRBV28; no definite D call. V was clipped by 8 bases and J by 3 bases, with 10 bases between them. Germline V gives CDR1 MDHEN, CDR2 SYDVKM. The CDR3 contains 12 residues. CDR3 nucleotides: TGTGCCAGCGGAGCAGCTTACTATGGCTACACCTTC. Translation gives CASGAAYYGYTF.

This chain uses TRBV4-1 with TRBJ2-7; TRBD1 agrees at 9 bases. CDR3 size: 14 residues. CDR1 MGHRA and CDR2 YSYEKL come from the germline V gene. The ends lost 4 bases at V and 6 bases at J; junction bases unmatched: 7. The CDR3 region is CASSPGQGRVEQYF. The CDR3 nucleotides are TGCGCCAGCAGCCCGGGACAGGGTCGGGTCGAGCAGTACTTC.

J is TRBJ2-7 and V is TRBV7-2; TRBD1 matches 7 bases. Trimming at V came to 4 bases and at J to 6 bases, leaving 12 bases not matched to a gene. The germline gives CDR1 SGHTA, CDR2 FQGNSA. This CDR3 contains 15 residues. The DNA of the CDR3 is TGTGCCAGCAGCTCACGACCGGGACAGAACTTCGAGCAGTACTTC. Its translation: CASSSRPGQNFEQYF.

The rearrangement links TRBV28 to TRBJ2-1, with D possibly TRBD1 on 6 matching bases. CDR3 length equals 14 residues. Germline loops: CDR1 MDHEN, CDR2 SYDVKM. V lost 2 bases and J 1 base, leaving 6 bases between the germline ends. The CDR3: CASSLQGSYNEQFF. The CDR3 DNA follows: TGTGCCAGCAGTTTACAGGGGTCCTACAATGAGCAGTTCTTC.

This clone was recorded a few times. This chain links TRBV7-2 with TRBJ2-7; 8 bases agree with TRBD2. The CDR3 is made up of 14 amino acids. Germline V lookup: CDR1 SGHTA, CDR2 FQGNSA. Trimming cost V 2 bases and J 3 bases; bases outside gene matches: 3. CDR3 loop: CASSLPGTSYEQYF. CDR3 in DNA: TGTGCCAGCAGCTTACCCGGGACTAGCTACGAGCAGTACTTC.

The chain links TRBV18 to TRBJ1-1; tentatively, D is TRBD1 (6 bases). Germline CDR1 reads KGHSH; CDR2 reads LQKENI. The CDR3 runs to 16 residues. Deletions cut 1 base from V and 7 bases from J, with 19 bases between. In DNA form, the CDR3 reads TGTGCCAGCTCACCACGGGGGCCCGGGACGGATAATGAAGCTTTCTTT. Translating it yields CASSPRGPGTDNEAFF.

V usage is TRBV20-1 and J usage is TRBJ1-5, with no clear D. The V and J ends lost 6 bases and 9 bases respectively, with 12 bases between them. The CDR3 is 11 residues long. Germline loops: CDR1 DFQATT, CDR2 SNEGSKA (reference sequence). For the CDR3, the DNA is TGCAGTGCAAGATTGGACGGGCCCCAGCATTTT. Residues: CSARLDGPQHF.

This clone was recorded only once. The chain couples TRBV11-2 to TRBJ2-3; possibly TRBD1 for D (6 bases). The CDR3 is 16 residues long. V lost 5 bases and J 2 bases, leaving 17 bases between the germline ends. Per the germline V gene, CDR1 is SGHAT and CDR2 is FQNNGV. The CDR3 protein is CASSPTQGTHTDTQYF. For the CDR3, the DNA is TGTGCCAGCAGCCCAACTCAGGGGACCCACACAGATACGCAGTATTTT.

A few counts support this clone. This sequence is one base from a far larger clone and is likely a read error. This same CDR3 is encoded by further DNA sequences in the sample. The rearrangement joins TRBV5-6 to TRBJ2-5, with 9 bases that match TRBD1. CDR1 is SGHDT and CDR2 is YYEEEE in the germline V gene. This CDR3 spans 15 amino acids. The CDR3 is CASSSNRGHRETQYF. Written as DNA, the CDR3 is TGTGCCAGTAGCTCCAACAGGGGGCACCGGGAGACCCAGTACTTC.

The V and J genes are TRBV6-5 and TRBJ2-2; D is undetermined. The germline CDR1 and CDR2 sequences are MNHEY and SVGAGI. Between the trimmed V and J ends, which lost 5 bases and 3 bases, there was a span of 13 bases. CDR3 length: 15 residues. Here the CDR3 reads CASSPTIDDTGELFF. As DNA, the CDR3 is TGTGCCAGCAGTCCCACCATAGACGACACCGGGGAGCTGTTTTTT.

The chain joins TRBV5-4 to TRBJ2-2; D might be TRBD1 (6 bases). Germline CDR1 is SGHNT and CDR2 is YYREEE (reference sequence). This CDR3 comprises 15 residues. With 2 bases removed from V and 0 bases from J, the gap between germline ends came to 8 bases. CDR3 sequence (DNA): TGTGCCAGCAGCTTCAGGACAGCGAACACCGGGGAGCTGTTTTTT. Translated, it gives CASSFRTANTGELFF.

The chain recombines TRBV7-9 with TRBJ2-7; 7 bases align to TRBD1. Germline assignment: CDR1 SEHNR and CDR2 FQNEAQ (reference sequence). This CDR3 spans 15 amino acids. Trimming cost V 4 bases and J 7 bases; bases outside gene matches: 13. CDR3 coding DNA: TGTGCCAGCAGCTCACCAATTGCAGGGGGTCGGGAGCAGTACTTC. It translates to CASSSPIAGGREQYF.

V and J are TRBV5-1 and TRBJ2-2; D remains ambiguous. The CDR3 length is 15 residues. The germline V and J ends were trimmed by 1 base and 0 bases, with 7 bases remaining between them. CDR1 is SGHRS, CDR2 YFSETQ, per germline. CDR3 amino acids: CASSLFGPNTGELFF. In DNA, the CDR3 is TGCGCCAGCAGCTTGTTCGGCCCGAACACCGGGGAGCTGTTTTTT.